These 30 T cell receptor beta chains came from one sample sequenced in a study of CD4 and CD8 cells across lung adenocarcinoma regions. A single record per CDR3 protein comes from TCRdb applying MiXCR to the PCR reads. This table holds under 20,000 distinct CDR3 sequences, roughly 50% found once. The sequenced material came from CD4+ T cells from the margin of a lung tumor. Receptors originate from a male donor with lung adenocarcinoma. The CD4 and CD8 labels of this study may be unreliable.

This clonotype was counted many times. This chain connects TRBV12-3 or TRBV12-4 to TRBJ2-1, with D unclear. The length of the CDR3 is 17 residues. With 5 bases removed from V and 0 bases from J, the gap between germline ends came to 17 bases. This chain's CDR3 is CASSQHQSASSYNEQFF. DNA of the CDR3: TGTGCCAGCAGTCAACACCAAAGCGCCAGCTCCTACAATGAGCAGTTCTTC.

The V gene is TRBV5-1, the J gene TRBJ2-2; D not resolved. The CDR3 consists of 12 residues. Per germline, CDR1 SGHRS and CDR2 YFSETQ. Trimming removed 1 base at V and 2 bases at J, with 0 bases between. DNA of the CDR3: TGCGCCAGCAGCTTGAACACCGGGGAGCTGTTTTTT. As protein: CASSLNTGELFF.

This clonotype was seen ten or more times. CDR3 region: CASSESPIQETQYF. The CDR3 DNA is TGTGCCAGCAGTGAATCCCCCATCCAAGAGACCCAGTACTTC. The genes are TRBV6-1 and TRBJ2-5; unclear D gene. From germline, CDR1 is MNHNS and CDR2 SASEGT. CDR3 length: 14 residues. The ends were cut back, 2 bases at V and 1 base at J, with 8 bases in the middle.

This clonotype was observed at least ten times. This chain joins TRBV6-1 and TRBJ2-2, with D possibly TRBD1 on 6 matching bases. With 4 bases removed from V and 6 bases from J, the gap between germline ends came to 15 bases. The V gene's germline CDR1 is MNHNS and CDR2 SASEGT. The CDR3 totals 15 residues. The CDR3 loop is CASSVRTRGSGELFF. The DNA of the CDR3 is TGTGCCAGCAGTGTTCGGACAAGGGGGTCCGGGGAGCTGTTTTTT.

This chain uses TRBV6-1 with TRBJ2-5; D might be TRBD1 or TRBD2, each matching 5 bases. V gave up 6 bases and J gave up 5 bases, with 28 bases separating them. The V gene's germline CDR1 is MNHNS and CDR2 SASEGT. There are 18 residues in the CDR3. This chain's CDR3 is CASRATSTDYRAMETQYF. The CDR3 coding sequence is TGTGCCAGCAGGGCAACTTCGACAGACTATAGAGCGATGGAGACCCAGTACTTC.

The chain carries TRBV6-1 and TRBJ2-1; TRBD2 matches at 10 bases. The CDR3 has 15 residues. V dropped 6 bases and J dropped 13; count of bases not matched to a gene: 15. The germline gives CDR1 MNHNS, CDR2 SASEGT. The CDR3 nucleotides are TGTGCCAGCAGCGTAGCGGGGGGCGGCCAAGAGACCCAGTTCTTC. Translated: CASSVAGGGQETQFF.

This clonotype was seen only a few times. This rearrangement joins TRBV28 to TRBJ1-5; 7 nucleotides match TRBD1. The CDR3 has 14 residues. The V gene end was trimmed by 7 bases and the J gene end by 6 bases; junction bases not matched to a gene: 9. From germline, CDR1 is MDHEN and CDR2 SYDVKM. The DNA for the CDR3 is TGTGCCAGCAATCCTGACAGGGCTACTCAGCCCCAGCATTTT. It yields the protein CASNPDRATQPQHF.

CDR3 in amino acids: CASSFLAAQMDTQYF. The CDR3 DNA reads as TGTGCCAGCAGCTTCTTAGCTGCACAGATGGATACGCAGTATTTT. The chain uses TRBV11-1 and TRBJ2-3; no firm D call. The CDR3 totals 15 residues. CDR1 and CDR2 from the germline V gene are SGHAT and FQDESV (reference sequence). V gave up 3 bases and J gave up 6 bases, with 16 bases separating them. Together with reference TRBV11-1 and TRBJ2-3, the CDR3 gives the full variable domain: EAEVAQSPRYKITEKSQAVAFWCDPISGHATLYWYRQILGQGPELLVQFQDESVVDDSQLPKDRFSAERLKGVDSTLKIQPAELGDSAMYLCASSFLAAQMDTQYFGPGTRLTVL.

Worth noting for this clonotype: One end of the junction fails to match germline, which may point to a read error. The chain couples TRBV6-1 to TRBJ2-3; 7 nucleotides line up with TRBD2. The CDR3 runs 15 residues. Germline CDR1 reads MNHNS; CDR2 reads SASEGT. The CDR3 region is CASSDTGGATDIQYF. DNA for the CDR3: TGTGCCAGCAGTGACACGGGAGGAGCCACAGATATTCAGTACTTT.

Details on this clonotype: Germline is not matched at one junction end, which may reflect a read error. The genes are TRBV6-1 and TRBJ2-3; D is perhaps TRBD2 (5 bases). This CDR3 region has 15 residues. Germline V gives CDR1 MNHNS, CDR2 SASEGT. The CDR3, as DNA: TGTGTCCGCAGACTCCAGGCCGGGATCACAGAGACGCAGTATTTT. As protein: CVRRLQAGITETQYF.

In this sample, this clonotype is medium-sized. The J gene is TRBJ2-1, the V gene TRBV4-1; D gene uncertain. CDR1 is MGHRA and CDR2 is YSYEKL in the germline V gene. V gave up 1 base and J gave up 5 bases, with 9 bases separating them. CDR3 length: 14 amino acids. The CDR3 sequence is CASSQVTGDNEQFF. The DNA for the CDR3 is TGCGCCAGCAGCCAAGTTACTGGGGACAATGAGCAGTTCTTC.

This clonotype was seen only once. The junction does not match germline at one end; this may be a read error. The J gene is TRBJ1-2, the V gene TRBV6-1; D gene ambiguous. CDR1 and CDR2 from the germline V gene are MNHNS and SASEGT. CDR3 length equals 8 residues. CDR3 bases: TGTGCCAGCTATGGCGACACCTTC. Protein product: CASYGDTF.

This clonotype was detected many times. The CDR3 region has the DNA TGTGCCAGCAGTGAATATAGTGGGGGTGAGACTAGCCACGCCTACGAGCAGTACTTC. It translates to CASSEYSGGETSHAYEQYF. This rearrangement joins TRBV25-1 to TRBJ2-1; 7 bases agree with TRBD2. The J call may be in error: the DNA end matches TRBJ2-7 better. Per the germline V gene, CDR1 is MGHDK and CDR2 is SYGVNS. CDR3 length: 19 residues.

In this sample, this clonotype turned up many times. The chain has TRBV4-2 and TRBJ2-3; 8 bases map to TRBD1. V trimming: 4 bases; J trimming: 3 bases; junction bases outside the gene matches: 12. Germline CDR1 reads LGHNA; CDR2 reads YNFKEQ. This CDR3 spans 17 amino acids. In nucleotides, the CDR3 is TGTGCCAGCAGCCTCCCAGGGGGCGGGCTAGGGACAGATACGCAGTATTTT. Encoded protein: CASSLPGGGLGTDTQYF.

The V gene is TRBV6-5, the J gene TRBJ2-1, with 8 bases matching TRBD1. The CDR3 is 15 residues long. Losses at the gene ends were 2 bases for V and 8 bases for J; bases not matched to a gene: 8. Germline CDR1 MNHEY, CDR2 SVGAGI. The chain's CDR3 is CASSYLDREKHEQFF. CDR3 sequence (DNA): TGTGCCAGCAGTTACCTGGACAGGGAAAAGCATGAGCAGTTCTTC.

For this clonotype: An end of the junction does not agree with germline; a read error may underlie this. The CDR3 DNA reads TGTGCCAGCAGCGTAAGGACAGAGAATGAGCGGTTCTTC. Amino acids: CASSVRTENERFF. The V call is TRBV11-2, the J call TRBJ2-1; D possibly corresponds to TRBD1 (6 bases). Germline V gives CDR1 SGHAT, CDR2 FQNNGV. The CDR3 sequence is 13 residues long.

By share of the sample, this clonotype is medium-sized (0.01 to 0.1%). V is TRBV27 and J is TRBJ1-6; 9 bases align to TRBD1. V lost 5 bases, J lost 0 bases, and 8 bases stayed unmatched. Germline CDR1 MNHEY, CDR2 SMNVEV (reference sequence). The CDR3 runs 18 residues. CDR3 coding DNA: TGTGCCAGCAGTCCTGGGACAGGGCAGAGCTCCTATAATTCACCCCTCCACTTT. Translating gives CASSPGTGQSSYNSPLHF.

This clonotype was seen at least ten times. CDR3 coding DNA: TGTGCCAGCAGTCCCCCCCACGGGCTAGAGACCCAGTACTTC. Protein: CASSPPHGLETQYF. The V call is TRBV28, the J call TRBJ2-5; D ambiguous. Trimming stripped 5 bases from V and 4 bases from J, with 14 bases between. This CDR3 comprises 14 residues. Germline values: CDR1 MDHEN, CDR2 SYDVKM.

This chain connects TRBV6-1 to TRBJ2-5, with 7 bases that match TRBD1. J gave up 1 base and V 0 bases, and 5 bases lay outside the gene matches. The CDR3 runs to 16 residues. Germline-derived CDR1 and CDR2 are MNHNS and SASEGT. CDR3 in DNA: TGTGCCAGCAGTGAAGCCCAGACAGGGAGCCAAGAGACCCAGTACTTC. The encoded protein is CASSEAQTGSQETQYF.

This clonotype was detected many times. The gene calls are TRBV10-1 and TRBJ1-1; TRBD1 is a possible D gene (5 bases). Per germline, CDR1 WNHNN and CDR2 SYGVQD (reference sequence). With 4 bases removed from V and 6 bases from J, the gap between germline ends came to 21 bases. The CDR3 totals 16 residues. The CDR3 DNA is TGCGCCAGCAGTGGTTTTGGGACCCCGGGAGGCTCTGAAGCTTTCTTT. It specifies CASSGFGTPGGSEAFF.

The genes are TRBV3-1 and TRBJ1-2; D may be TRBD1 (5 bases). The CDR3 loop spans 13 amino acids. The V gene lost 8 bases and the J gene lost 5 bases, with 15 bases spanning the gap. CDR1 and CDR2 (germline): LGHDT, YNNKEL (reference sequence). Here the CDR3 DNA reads TGTGCCAGCGGTACGTCGGGGCGTTATGGCTACACCTTC. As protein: CASGTSGRYGYTF.

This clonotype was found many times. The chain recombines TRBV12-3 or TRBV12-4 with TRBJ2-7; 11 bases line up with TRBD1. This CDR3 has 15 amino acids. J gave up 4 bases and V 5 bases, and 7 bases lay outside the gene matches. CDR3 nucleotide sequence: TGTGCCAGCAGTCCCCGGGACAGGGGGTGGTACGAGCAGTACTTC. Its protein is CASSPRDRGWYEQYF.

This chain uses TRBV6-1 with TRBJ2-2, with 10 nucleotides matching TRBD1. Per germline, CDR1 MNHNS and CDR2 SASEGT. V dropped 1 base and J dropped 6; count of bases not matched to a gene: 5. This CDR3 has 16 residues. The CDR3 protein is CASSEVWTGGAGELFF. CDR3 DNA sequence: TGTGCCAGCAGTGAAGTTTGGACAGGGGGTGCCGGGGAGCTGTTTTTT.

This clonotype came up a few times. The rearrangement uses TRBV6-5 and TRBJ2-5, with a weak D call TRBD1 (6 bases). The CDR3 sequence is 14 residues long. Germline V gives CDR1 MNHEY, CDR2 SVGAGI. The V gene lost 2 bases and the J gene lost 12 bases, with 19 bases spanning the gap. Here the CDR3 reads CASSYPDRLPREYF. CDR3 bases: TGTGCCAGCAGTTACCCCGACAGGCTACCTAGGGAGTACTTC.

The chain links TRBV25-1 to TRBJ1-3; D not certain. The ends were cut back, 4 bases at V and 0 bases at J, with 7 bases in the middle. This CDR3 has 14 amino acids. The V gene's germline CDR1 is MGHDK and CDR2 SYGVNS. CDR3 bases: TGTGCCAGCAGTGGACTAAACTCTGGAAACACCATATATTTT. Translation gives CASSGLNSGNTIYF. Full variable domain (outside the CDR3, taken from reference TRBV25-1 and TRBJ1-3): EADIYQTPRYLVIGTGKKITLECSQTMGHDKMYWYQQDPGMELHLIHYSYGVNSTEKGDLSSESTVSRIRTEHFPLTLESARPSHTSQYLCASSGLNSGNTIYFGEGSWLTVV.

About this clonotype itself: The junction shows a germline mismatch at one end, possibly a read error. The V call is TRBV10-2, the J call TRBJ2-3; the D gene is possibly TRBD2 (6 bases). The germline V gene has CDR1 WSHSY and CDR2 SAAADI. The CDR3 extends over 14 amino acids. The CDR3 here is CGSSGLGGEDTQYF. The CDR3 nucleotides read TGCGGCAGCAGCGGGCTGGGAGGCGAAGACACGCAGTATTTT.

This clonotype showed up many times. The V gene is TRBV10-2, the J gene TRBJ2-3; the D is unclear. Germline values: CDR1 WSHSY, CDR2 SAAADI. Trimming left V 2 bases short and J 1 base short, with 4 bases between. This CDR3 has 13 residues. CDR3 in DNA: TGCGCCAGCAGTGAGACCCGCACAGATACGCAGTATTTT. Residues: CASSETRTDTQYF.

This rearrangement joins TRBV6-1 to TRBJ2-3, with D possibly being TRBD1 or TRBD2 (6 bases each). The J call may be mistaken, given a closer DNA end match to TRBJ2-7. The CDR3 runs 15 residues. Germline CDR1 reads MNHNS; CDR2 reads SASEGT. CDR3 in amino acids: CASRLEGGLTDTQYF. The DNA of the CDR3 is TGTGCCAGCAGACTGGAGGGGGGCCTCACGGATACGCAGTACTTC.

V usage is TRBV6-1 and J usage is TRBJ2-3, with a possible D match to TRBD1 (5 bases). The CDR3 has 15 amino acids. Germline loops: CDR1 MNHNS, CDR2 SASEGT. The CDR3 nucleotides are TGTGTCATGAGACTCCAGTCTGTAAGTACAGGTGCGCTGTATTTT. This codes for CVMRLQSVSTGALYF.

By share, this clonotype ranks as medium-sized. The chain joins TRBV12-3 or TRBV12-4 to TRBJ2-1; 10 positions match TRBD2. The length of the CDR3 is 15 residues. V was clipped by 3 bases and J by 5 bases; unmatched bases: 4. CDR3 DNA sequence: TGTGCCAGCAGTTTGGGGACTAGCGACCACAATGAGCAGTTCTTC. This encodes CASSLGTSDHNEQFF.